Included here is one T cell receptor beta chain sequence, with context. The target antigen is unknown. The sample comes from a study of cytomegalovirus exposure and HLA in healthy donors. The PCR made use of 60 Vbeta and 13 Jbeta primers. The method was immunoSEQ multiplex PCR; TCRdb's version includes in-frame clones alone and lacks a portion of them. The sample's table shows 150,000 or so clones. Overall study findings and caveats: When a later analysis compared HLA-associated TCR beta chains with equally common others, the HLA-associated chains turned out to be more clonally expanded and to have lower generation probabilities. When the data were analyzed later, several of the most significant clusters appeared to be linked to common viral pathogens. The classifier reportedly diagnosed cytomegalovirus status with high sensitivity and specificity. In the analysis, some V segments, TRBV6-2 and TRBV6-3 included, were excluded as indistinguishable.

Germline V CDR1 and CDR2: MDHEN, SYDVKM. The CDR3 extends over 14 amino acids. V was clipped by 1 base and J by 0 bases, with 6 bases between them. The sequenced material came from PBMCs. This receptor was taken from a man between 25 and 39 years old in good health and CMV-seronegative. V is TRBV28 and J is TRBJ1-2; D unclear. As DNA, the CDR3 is TGTGCCAGCAGTTTATCCGGGTCTAACTATGGCTACACCTTC. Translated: CASSLSGSNYGYTF.